The next 13 T cell receptor beta chains were all read from a single sample in a study of OX40 agonist ivuxolimab in advanced cancers. Clones were sequenced by immunoSEQ multiplex PCR, and TCRdb holds only the in-frame ones, with some missing. The sample has 150,000 to 170,000 clones, around 94% seen once. The material was CD4+ or CD8+ T cells sorted from blood, obtained in a trial of the OX40 agonist ivuxolimab. The source of these receptors is an adult with an advanced solid tumor such as melanoma, head and neck, liver or kidney cancer.

This chain joins TRBV28 and TRBJ1-2; TRBD1 matches at 7 bases. V dropped 1 base and J dropped 6; count of bases not matched to a gene: 17. The CDR3 sequence is 18 residues long. Germline V gene data show CDR1 as MDHEN and CDR2 as SYDVKM. Written as DNA, the CDR3 is TGTGCCAGCAGTTTATCTTCCTGGGGGCCTGGGACAGCTCATGGCTACACCTTC. Translation gives CASSLSSWGPGTAHGYTF.

V gene TRBV5-4 combines with J gene TRBJ1-2, with a weak D call TRBD1 (5 bases). There are 15 residues in the CDR3. V lost 2 bases to trimming and J lost 4 bases, with 15 bases between them. Germline V gene lookup returns CDR1 SGHNT and CDR2 YYREEE (reference sequence). CDR3 sequence (DNA): TGTGCCAGCAGCTTACCCAAGGGAGGGACCTATGGCTACACCTTC. It codes for CASSLPKGGTYGYTF. The full variable domain, with the rest looked up from reference TRBV5-4 and TRBJ1-2, is ETGVTQSPTHLIKTRGQQVTLRCSSQSGHNTVSWYQQALGQGPQFIFQYYREEENGRGNFPPRFSGLQFPNYSSELNVNALELDDSALYLCASSLPKGGTYGYTFGSGTRLTVV.

The chain combines TRBV4-1 with TRBJ2-2; 8 bases fit TRBD2. J lost 8 bases, V lost 3 bases, and 8 bases had no gene match. The CDR3 consists of 15 residues. In germline, CDR1 is MGHRA, CDR2 YSYEKL. This CDR3 is CASSQGGLAGGELFF. The DNA for the CDR3 is TGCGCCAGCAGCCAGGGAGGACTAGCCGGGGGGGAGCTGTTTTTT.

The chain is built from TRBV6-5 and TRBJ2-1, with unresolved D. V was trimmed by 3 bases and J by 5 bases, leaving 2 bases between them. The CDR3 contains 11 residues. The germline gives CDR1 MNHEY, CDR2 SVGAGI. The chain's CDR3 is CASSYNNEQFF. The CDR3 bases are TGTGCCAGCAGTTATAACAATGAGCAGTTCTTC.

This chain links TRBV10-2 with TRBJ2-3; 10 nucleotides agree with TRBD1. This CDR3 contains 16 residues. V shed 0 bases and J 3 bases; nucleotides not matched to a gene: 3. Germline-derived CDR1 and CDR2 are WSHSY and SAAADI. The CDR3 DNA reads as TGCGCCAGCAGTGAGTCGGGGGGACAGGGGACAGATACGCAGTATTTT. It yields the protein CASSESGGQGTDTQYF.

For the CDR3, the DNA is TGTGCCAGCAGCCCCCGGAGGGTCGCCTATGGCTACACCTTC. This sequence encodes CASSPRRVAYGYTF. The chain is built from TRBV9 and TRBJ1-2; no clear D. V was shortened by 4 bases and J by 4 bases, with 14 bases between the two germline ends. This CDR3 has 14 amino acids. Germline V gene lookup returns CDR1 SGDLS and CDR2 YYNGEE.

The V gene is TRBV27, the J gene TRBJ1-2; perhaps TRBD1 as D (6 bases). CDR1 and CDR2 (germline): MNHEY, SMNVEV (reference sequence). Trimming pared 8 bases from V and 3 bases from J, leaving 16 bases between. This CDR3 contains 14 residues. In DNA form, the CDR3 reads TGTGCCAGCCGACCTGTACAGGGTTACTATGGCTACACCTTC. It codes for CASRPVQGYYGYTF.

This clone occurred once. The chain has TRBV18 and TRBJ1-2; D remains unclear. This CDR3 has 14 residues. Between the trimmed V and J ends, which lost 3 bases and 8 bases, there was a span of 16 bases. CDR1 KGHSH and CDR2 LQKENI come from the germline V gene. The CDR3 bases are TGTGCCAGCTCACCGGGAAACCGGCGGGTCGGCTACACCTTC. It is translated as CASSPGNRRVGYTF.

The V gene is TRBV9, the J gene TRBJ2-6; D may correspond to TRBD1 or TRBD2 (5 bases each). The CDR3 is made up of 15 amino acids. Looked up from germline, CDR1 is SGDLS and CDR2 is YYNGEE. The V end was cut by 0 bases, the J end by 12 bases, with 16 bases between. The CDR3 sequence is CASSVEPRETPVLTF. The DNA of the CDR3 is TGTGCCAGCAGCGTAGAGCCCAGGGAGACACCCGTCCTGACTTTC.

CDR3 sequence (DNA): TGCGCCAGCAGCAGAAGGACTAGCGGGAGCTCCTACGAGCAGTACTTC. Protein sequence: CASSRRTSGSSYEQYF. The genes are TRBV5-1 and TRBJ2-7; 13 bases align to TRBD2. The CDR3 has 16 amino acids. Germline V gene sequence: CDR1 SGHRS, CDR2 YFSETQ. The ends lost 4 bases at V and 0 bases at J; junction bases unmatched: 4.

The rearrangement links TRBV5-1 to TRBJ1-2; D gene unclear. Trimming took off 1 base at V and 2 bases at J, with 6 bases between the two ends. CDR3 length: 13 amino acids. Germline V CDR1 and CDR2: SGHRS, YFSETQ. This CDR3 reads CASSLNSNYGYTF. In nucleotides, the CDR3 is TGCGCCAGCAGCTTGAACAGCAACTATGGCTACACCTTC.

This clone came up once. This chain joins TRBV5-1 and TRBJ2-4; 7 bases agree with TRBD1. This CDR3 has 14 residues. V gave up 4 bases and J gave up 4 bases; unmatched junction bases: 5. CDR1 is SGHRS, CDR2 YFSETQ, per germline. In DNA form, the CDR3 reads TGCGCCAGCAGCCCCAGGACAGGAAAAAACATTCAGTACTTC. Amino acids: CASSPRTGKNIQYF.

The chain couples TRBV19 to TRBJ1-4; a weak D match, TRBD1 (5 bases). The CDR3 sequence is 15 residues long. Germline CDR1 LNHDA, CDR2 SQIVND (reference sequence). The V end lost 3 bases, the J end lost 1 base, and 9 bases lay between the germline ends. The CDR3 here is CASSMQGRTNEKLFF. The CDR3 nucleotides read TGTGCCAGTAGTATGCAGGGCCGAACTAATGAAAAACTGTTTTTT.